This is a list of T cell receptor beta chains from one sample in a study of T cell responses to AZD1222 COVID-19 vaccine. The assay was immunoSEQ multiplex PCR, and TCRdb's table has in-frame clones only and misses some. The sample records tens of thousands of clones, over 85% being singletons. This specimen consisted of peripheral blood, obtained on day 0 of MenACWY control vaccination. Every receptor here comes from an adult in good health. CDR3s include the opening cysteine and the closing phenylalanine or tryptophan. The D gene is left open where the match is weak.

V	J	D	CDR3
TRBV28	TRBJ1-6	.	CASSPLGGYNSPLHF
TRBV5-5	TRBJ1-6	.	CASSYQGDYNSPLHF
TRBV20-1	TRBJ2-7	.	CSAPGQNGQYF
TRBV29-1	TRBJ1-1	.	CSVDQGRGGTEAFF
TRBV4-2	TRBJ1-4	TRBD1	CASSQAGGRANEKLFF
TRBV28	TRBJ2-3	.	CASSFRLGDREGPTDTQYF
TRBV6-5	TRBJ2-2	TRBD2	CASSTGLPTGELFF
TRBV3-1/TRBV3-2	TRBJ1-2	.	CASSQVQQGGYTF
TRBV3-1/TRBV3-2	TRBJ2-1	.	CASSQCVGDEQFF
TRBV7-3	TRBJ2-3	TRBD2	CASSLNPAGTTDTQYF
TRBV9	TRBJ2-2	TRBD2	CASSGTTSGAGELFF
TRBV6-5	TRBJ1-2	.	CASSNPGPGYTF
TRBV24-1	TRBJ1-2	.	CATSDSQGSGYTF
TRBV4-1	TRBJ1-1	.	CASKQLIGTPRPKPEAFF
TRBV6-1	TRBJ1-4	.	CASSEALIYRVVGEKLFF
TRBV24-1	TRBJ2-1	TRBD2	CATSQHSGRFYNEQFF
TRBV9	TRBJ2-2	TRBD2	CASSVAGGGLNTGELFF
TRBV12-3/TRBV12-4	TRBJ1-1	.	CASSLRENTEAFF
TRBV6-5	TRBJ1-5	.	CASTGQTSNQPQHF
TRBV28	TRBJ1-2	.	CASSVGRGYGYTF
TRBV7-6	TRBJ2-2	.	CASSLGALNTGELFF
TRBV9	TRBJ2-1	TRBD2	CASSPSTSGVAEQFF
TRBV2	TRBJ2-7	.	CASSEGGRGSYEQYF
TRBV6-4	TRBJ2-7	TRBD2	CASSGSGGLWWEQYF
TRBV2	TRBJ2-3	.	CTSSDPTALGTDTQYF
TRBV12-5	TRBJ2-7	TRBD1	CASGRTGSLGEQYF
TRBV5-1	TRBJ1-3	.	CASSLDDSGNTIYF
TRBV6-5	TRBJ2-2	.	CASSPAGQNTGELFF
TRBV19	TRBJ2-7	TRBD2	CASSTQHAGGAYEQYF
TRBV9	TRBJ2-3	TRBD2	CASSVAAGGPSDTQYF
TRBV7-9	TRBJ1-2	TRBD1	CASSSADRELGYTF
TRBV11-2	TRBJ1-3	.	CASSLEPSGRTIYF
TRBV4-1	TRBJ2-6	.	CASSQVWGEANVLTF
TRBV9	TRBJ2-1	TRBD1	CASSVGPGQGNEQFF
TRBV11-2	TRBJ2-3	TRBD2	CASSATSLDTQYF
TRBV4-3	TRBJ1-1	.	CASSQGGKMNTEAFF
TRBV2	TRBJ2-1	.	CAHWVLSDNEQFF
TRBV15	TRBJ1-1	TRBD1	CATSRGRGTGGTEAFF
TRBV19	TRBJ2-3	.	CASRDTDFTDTQYF
TRBV6-5	TRBJ1-6	.	CASSYGGSPLHF
TRBV11-2	TRBJ2-2	.	CASSRVYPNTGELFF
TRBV19	TRBJ2-7	.	CARGARGRRGYEQYF
TRBV7-2	TRBJ1-1	.	CASSLEASGNTEAFF
TRBV15	TRBJ2-3	TRBD1	CATSTGTVSTDTQYF
TRBV4-3	TRBJ1-3	.	CASSQGSSEQGNTIYF
TRBV7-8	TRBJ1-1	.	CASSSVGEATEAFF
TRBV7-9	TRBJ1-2	.	CASTTSSGQGGYGYTF
TRBV7-9	TRBJ1-2	.	CASSFKGDYGYTF
TRBV3-1/TRBV3-2	TRBJ1-4	.	CASSVRPQGGEKLFF
TRBV5-6	TRBJ1-2	TRBD1	CASRQDRGLNYGYTF
TRBV7-3	TRBJ2-2	.	CASSLMGDLTGELFF
TRBV14	TRBJ2-1	.	CASSQDWTGAYNEQFF
TRBV4-3	TRBJ2-3	.	CASSQDREPTDTQYF